This T cell receptor beta chain was observed in a study of cytomegalovirus exposure and HLA in healthy donors. Whole-study results and caveats: A reported reduction in N-insertions relative to the approximately 600-donor mean was seen in an Asian-associated ancestry cluster in a later analysis.

PCR was performed using 60 Vbeta and 13 Jbeta primers. The data were produced by immunoSEQ multiplex PCR, yet TCRdb's version contains in-frame clones alone and is incomplete. Counted here are around 150,000 clones, 68% occurring once; the ten biggest clones make up around 4%. Comment on this clone: No antigen is known for it. The junction departs from germline at one end; a sequencing error may be responsible.

The CDR3 contains 15 residues. Germline lookup yields CDR1 SQVTM and CDR2 ANQGSEA. Source material: PBMCs. This sequence was found in a man aged 55 to 69 in good health and CMV-seronegative. The V and J genes are TRBV29-1 and TRBJ2-4, with 7 bases aligning to TRBD1. Written as DNA, the CDR3 is TGCAGCGCTGAATCAAGCAGGGGGGCCAAAAACATTCAGTACTTC. The encoded protein is CSAESSRGAKNIQYF.